This T cell receptor beta chain stems from a study of CD8+ T cells in alopecia areata. Notes on the study in general: Scalp samples also contribute reads from the resident alphabeta T cells found in normal skin.

Treatment of the sample: oral pan-JAK inhibitor, 5-10 mg twice daily. As the sequencing template, cDNA was produced by extracting RNA and reverse transcribing it. Sequencing was performed with immunoSEQ multiplex PCR; in TCRdb, only in-frame clones are kept and a portion is missing. Of approximately 90,000 clones listed, approximately 70% were seen once; the top ten hold approximately 15%. A note on this clone: The antigen is not known.

Sequenced material: CD8+ T cells sorted from blood, taken at approximately week 42, from a patient treated with tofacitinib. The sequence derives from a human donor with alopecia areata.

The CDR3: CASSPGWGFTEAFF. DNA for the CDR3: TGTGCCAGCAGCCCCGGTTGGGGGTTCACTGAAGCTTTCTTT. The rearrangement uses TRBV7-2 and TRBJ1-1; perhaps TRBD1 as D (5 bases). Trimming removed 5 bases at V and 4 bases at J, with 14 bases between. The germline gives CDR1 SGHTA, CDR2 FQGNSA. The CDR3 totals 14 residues.